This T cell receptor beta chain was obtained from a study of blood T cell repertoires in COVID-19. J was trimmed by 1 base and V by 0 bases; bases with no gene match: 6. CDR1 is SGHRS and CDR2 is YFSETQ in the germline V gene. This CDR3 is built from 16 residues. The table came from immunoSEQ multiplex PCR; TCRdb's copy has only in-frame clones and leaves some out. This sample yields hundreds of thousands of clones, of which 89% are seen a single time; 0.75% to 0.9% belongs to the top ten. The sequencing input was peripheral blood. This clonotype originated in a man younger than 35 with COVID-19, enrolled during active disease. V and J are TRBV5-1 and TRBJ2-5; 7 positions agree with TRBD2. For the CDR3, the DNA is TGCGCCAGCAGCTTGGCGTTAGCGGGTTCCCAAGAGACCCAGTACTTC. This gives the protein CASSLALAGSQETQYF.